The present TCR beta chain was sequenced within a study of Graves' ophthalmopathy and Graves' hyperthyroidism. The sample holds a few counts of this clonotype. The length of the CDR3 is 15 residues. Germline loops: CDR1 MNHEY, CDR2 SMNVEV (reference sequence). J was trimmed by 1 base and V by 7 bases; bases with no gene match: 8. Uncontrolled infections, other autoimmune diseases, pregnancy or lactation barred patients from enrollment. The TCR beta CDR3 regions underwent amplification from RNA transcripts. HTBI primers served in a first-round RT-PCR, which a second-round multiplex PCR followed. TCRdb recomputed calls from the multiplex PCR reads with MiXCR, one row per CDR3 protein. Among under 800,000 distinct CDR3 sequences, 22% were seen once, and the ten largest hold roughly 6.9%.

Material: peripheral blood. This TCR was recovered from a woman aged 18-29 years with stable Graves' hyperthyroidism. Some clones in this sample may be carry-over from other donors' samples. V usage is TRBV27 and J usage is TRBJ1-2; TRBD1 agrees at 8 bases. CDR3 residues: CASNPGTGLNYGYTF. In DNA form, the CDR3 reads TGTGCCAGCAACCCAGGGACAGGACTTAACTATGGCTACACCTTC.